This TCR beta chain came from a study of cytomegalovirus exposure and HLA in healthy donors. PCR used 60 Vbeta primers and 13 Jbeta primers. The assay was immunoSEQ multiplex PCR, and TCRdb's table has in-frame clones only and misses some. The sample lists 150,000 to 200,000 clones, about 82% seen once, with under 3% in the top ten. The CDR3 spans 11 residues. Per the germline V gene, CDR1 is SGHRS and CDR2 is YFSETQ. Trimming took 0 bases from V and 8 from J, leaving 5 bases between them. Healthy bone marrow donors supplied every sample. This clone showed up just once. Input material: PBMCs. J is TRBJ1-1 and V is TRBV5-1, with a possible D match to TRBD1 (5 bases). The origin of this receptor is a woman between 50 and 59 years old in good health and CMV-seronegative. CDR3 sequence: CASSLGQEAFF. The DNA for the CDR3 is TGCGCCAGCAGCTTGGGACAGGAAGCTTTCTTT.